These T cell receptor beta chains were read from a single sample in a study of T cell repertoires in cytomegalovirus infection. Their antigens remain unidentified. Via MiXCR, TCRdb re-called the reads, giving one row per CDR3 protein. This repertoire shows about 830,000 distinct CDR3 sequences, 30% to 35% found once; its top ten account for under 15%. The source material was cultured CD8+ T cells from PBMCs, sampled from culture after CMV antigen stimulation. The receptors were gathered from a human donor in good health (CMV status not recorded). Some clones in this sample may be carry-over from other donors' samples. The CDR3 runs from the conserved cysteine through the conserved F or W. D genes are given only for firm matches. Clone size is shown for a subset of rows, as once, few, many or a class of expanded clone.

>TRBJ1-2|NA|few|TRBV12-3/TRBV12-4
TGTGCCAGCAGTTCCCCGGACAGAAACCGCTATGGCTACACCTTC
CASSSPDRNRYGYTF
>TRBJ2-2|TRBD1|NA|TRBV15
TGTGCCACCAGCCCATTCCGGGACAGGGACACCGGGGAGCTGTTTTTT
CATSPFRDRDTGELFF
>TRBJ1-1|NA|many|TRBV6-5
TGTGCCACCCGGGCTGGGGGGCTGAACACTGAAGCTTTCTTT
CATRAGGLNTEAFF
>TRBJ2-3|TRBD2|NA|TRBV7-8
TGTGCCAGCAGTTGGGGACTAGCGGAGCCCCTGAATGCGCAGTATTTT
CASSWGLAEPLNAQYF
>TRBJ2-1|NA|few|TRBV12-3/TRBV12-4
TGTGCCAGCAGTTTAGAACAGGCGATAGATGACAATGAGCAGTTCTTC
CASSLEQAIDDNEQFF
>TRBJ2-1|NA|few|TRBV27
TGTGCCAGCAGTTTGGCATTTTCGGACAATGAGCAGTTCTTC
CASSLAFSDNEQFF
>TRBJ2-4|NA|once|TRBV5-6
TGTGCCAGGACCCTCGAAAACATTCAGTACTTC
CARTLENIQYF
>TRBJ2-5|NA|NA|TRBV6-2/TRBV6-3
TGTGCCAGCAGTTACTCGAATCCTTTTGCCTACCTGGGGACCCAGTACTTC
CASSYSNPFAYLGTQYF
>TRBJ2-6|NA|many|TRBV29-1
TGCAGCGCCCGGACAGACTCTGGGGCCAACGTCCTGACTTTC
CSARTDSGANVLTF
>TRBJ2-1|TRBD2|NA|TRBV12-5
TGTGCTAGTGGTTTGGTAGGCGGGGGAAGAAATGAGCAGTTCTTC
CASGLVGGGRNEQFF
>TRBJ2-1|TRBD2|NA|TRBV7-6
TGTGCCAGCAGCTTAAGGGTAGCGGGGGACAATGAGCAGTTCTTC
CASSLRVAGDNEQFF
>TRBJ2-5|NA|NA|TRBV6-5
TGTGCCAGCAGTTATGGTCTGGAAGAGACCCAGTACTTC
CASSYGLEETQYF
>TRBJ1-2|NA|NA|TRBV2
TGTGCCAGCAGAGGGTCTAACTATGGCTACACCTTC
CASRGSNYGYTF
>TRBJ2-2|NA|NA|TRBV9
TGTGCCAGCAGCCCCGAGGGGAAGCGGGTCACCGGGGAGCTGTTTTTT
CASSPEGKRVTGELFF
>TRBJ1-2|NA|NA|TRBV7-2
TGTGCCAGCAGCTTAGTGGACAGCCCTAACTATGGCTACACCTTC
CASSLVDSPNYGYTF
>TRBJ2-3|NA|many|TRBV7-6
TGTGCCAGCAGCCTGTTGGGGAAAGATACGCAGTATTTT
CASSLLGKDTQYF
>TRBJ2-5|NA|many|TRBV5-5
TGTGCCAGCAGCTATTCAGGGGAGTGGGAGACCCAGTACTTC
CASSYSGEWETQYF
>TRBJ1-2|NA|few|TRBV6-1
TGTGCCATCCCGGACCCCCGGGATGGCTATGGCTACACCTTC
CAIPDPRDGYGYTF
>TRBJ1-1|NA|NA|TRBV11-2
TGTGCCAGCAGTAAGTTCAGGGACACTGAAGCTTTCTTT
CASSKFRDTEAFF
>TRBJ1-4|NA|NA|TRBV27
TGTGCCAGCGGCAGGGTTTTGGAAAAACTGTTTTTT
CASGRVLEKLFF
>TRBJ2-1|TRBD1|NA|TRBV9
TGTGCCAGCAGCGTAGGGACAGGGTTTTACAATGAGCAGTTCTTC
CASSVGTGFYNEQFF
>TRBJ1-4|TRBD1|few|TRBV7-3
TGTGCCAGCAGCACCCGACAGGGGGAAAAACTGTTTTTT
CASSTRQGEKLFF
>TRBJ2-1|NA|NA|TRBV13
TGTGCCAGCAGCTCTACCCAGGAATATTACAATGAGCAGTTCTTC
CASSSTQEYYNEQFF
>TRBJ2-5|NA|NA|TRBV6-2/TRBV6-3
TGTGCCAGCAGTAGCTCCCGACCGACCGCCCAGACCCAGTACTTC
CASSSSRPTAQTQYF
>TRBJ2-7|NA|few|TRBV6-5
TGTGCCAGCAGTGCAGATGGCAGGGCCACCTACGAGCAGTACTTC
CASSADGRATYEQYF
>TRBJ1-6|NA|NA|TRBV25-1
TGTGCCAGCCAAGGACATACAGGGTTGGAATCACCCCTCCACTTT
CASQGHTGLESPLHF
>TRBJ2-1|NA|NA|TRBV5-6
TGTGCCAGCAGCTTGCGAAGTGTTAATTACAATGAGCAGTTCTTC
CASSLRSVNYNEQFF
>TRBJ1-6|TRBD1|NA|TRBV7-2
TGTGCCAGCAGCGGTGGGACAGCCTATGGGGATTCACCCCTCCACTTT
CASSGGTAYGDSPLHF
>TRBJ1-5|NA|many|TRBV7-6
TGTGCCAGCAGCTTAACCGATAGCAATCAGCCCCAGCATTTT
CASSLTDSNQPQHF
>TRBJ1-2|NA|NA|TRBV2
TGTGCCAGCAGGCTGGGCAGATCGGCTAACTATGTCTACACCTTC
CASRLGRSANYVYTF
>TRBJ1-6|NA|NA|TRBV6-1
TGTGCCAGCAGTGAATATCGGGATACCCTCCACTTT
CASSEYRDTLHF
>TRBJ1-1|TRBD1|NA|TRBV6-2/TRBV6-3
TGTGCCAGCAATCTATTACCGGGACAGGGGGACACTGAAGCTTTCTTT
CASNLLPGQGDTEAFF
>TRBJ2-5|NA|few|TRBV5-1
TGCGCCAGCAGCCCGACACCAGGCGCCGATTGGGGAGAGACCCAGTACTTC
CASSPTPGADWGETQYF
>TRBJ2-1|TRBD2|many|TRBV7-2
TGTGCCAGCAGCTTGCTTGGCGGGGGGGCCGTACTCCCCTACAATGAGCAGTTCTTC
CASSLLGGGAVLPYNEQFF